A single sample is the source of the 3 T cell receptor beta chains below, sequenced in a study of cytotoxic CD8 clonotypes in ibrutinib-treated CLL. The assay was immunoSEQ multiplex PCR, and TCRdb's table has in-frame clones only and misses some. The data show approximately 140,000 clones, 60% to 80% seen once. Source: PBMCs, taken after 12 months of ibrutinib treatment. The source of these receptors is a human donor with chronic lymphocytic leukemia.

This clone was counted a single time. The V and J genes are TRBV19 and TRBJ2-3; 8 bases agree with TRBD2. V dropped 6 bases and J dropped 4; count of bases not matched to a gene: 12. The CDR3 totals 16 residues. Looked up from germline, CDR1 is LNHDA and CDR2 is SQIVND (reference sequence). The CDR3 bases are TGTGCCAGTAGATTAGGCCCGGGACTAGGGGCAGATACGCAGTATTTT. Amino acids: CASRLGPGLGADTQYF.

CDR3 loop: CASSFRESTDTQYF. In DNA, the CDR3 is TGTGCCAGCAGCTTCCGGGAAAGCACAGATACGCAGTATTTT. The chain carries TRBV5-6 and TRBJ2-3, with a weak D call TRBD2 (5 bases). In germline, CDR1 is SGHDT, CDR2 YYEEEE. The V and J ends lost 2 bases and 0 bases respectively, with 7 bases between them. The CDR3 totals 14 residues.

V is TRBV4-2 and J is TRBJ1-1; D may be TRBD1 (6 bases). CDR1 and CDR2 from the germline V gene are LGHNA and YNFKEQ. Trimming cost V 6 bases and J 3 bases, with 20 bases left between them. This CDR3 is 16 amino acids long. The CDR3 sequence: CASRPAGGAQDTEAFF. The DNA for the CDR3 is TGTGCCAGCAGACCCGCTGGGGGGGCCCAGGACACTGAAGCTTTCTTT.